Listed here are 6 T cell receptor beta chains from one sample, sequenced in a study of OX40 agonist ivuxolimab in advanced cancers. The repertoire was sequenced with immunoSEQ multiplex PCR; TCRdb's copy has only in-frame clones and lacks some. The sample comprises about 73,000 clones, 75% to 90% of which are singletons, and around 9.9% rests with the top ten. The sample was CD4+ or CD8+ T cells sorted from blood, taken in a trial of the OX40 agonist ivuxolimab. The receptors were sampled from an adult with an advanced solid tumor such as melanoma, head and neck, liver or kidney cancer.

The chain is built from TRBV7-3 and TRBJ2-3; D may be TRBD1 or TRBD2 (5 bases each). V gave up 5 bases and J gave up 2 bases, with 14 bases separating them. Germline values: CDR1 SGHTA, CDR2 FQGTGA. The length of the CDR3 is 15 residues. CDR3 sequence: CASSHLPGTTDTQYF. CDR3 DNA sequence: TGTGCCAGCAGCCACTTACCGGGGACCACAGATACGCAGTATTTT.

The DNA for the CDR3 is TGCGCCAGCAGCTTGGGTAGTGTAGGGAATGAGCAGTTCTTC. It codes for CASSLGSVGNEQFF. This chain joins TRBV5-1 and TRBJ2-1, with no clear D. The germline V and J ends were trimmed by 0 bases and 7 bases, with 11 bases remaining between them. CDR1 and CDR2 (germline): SGHRS, YFSETQ. CDR3 length: 14 amino acids.

The CDR3 protein is CASSLSGYEQYF. The CDR3 DNA follows: TGCGCCAGCAGCTTGAGTGGATACGAGCAGTACTTC. The chain links TRBV5-1 to TRBJ2-7; D gene unclear. With 1 base removed from V and 4 bases from J, the gap between germline ends came to 6 bases. The CDR3 runs 12 residues. CDR1 SGHRS and CDR2 YFSETQ come from the germline V gene.

This clone was seen just once. V and J are TRBV11-2 and TRBJ1-1; the D gene is possibly TRBD1 (5 bases). CDR3 length: 14 residues. CDR1 is SGHAT, CDR2 FQNNGV, per germline. The V and J ends lost 4 bases and 4 bases respectively, with 13 bases between them. CDR3: CASSWRGRATEAFF. CDR3 coding DNA: TGTGCCAGCAGCTGGAGGGGTCGGGCCACTGAAGCTTTCTTT.

This rearrangement joins TRBV7-9 to TRBJ2-7; TRBD1 might be the D (5 bases). V lost 7 bases, J lost 0 bases, and 13 bases lay in between. Germline V lookup: CDR1 SEHNR, CDR2 FQNEAQ (reference sequence). The CDR3 spans 14 residues. The CDR3, as DNA: TGTGCCAGCAACTCGGGCAGGGACTCCTACGAGCAGTACTTC. Protein sequence: CASNSGRDSYEQYF.

V is TRBV5-5 and J is TRBJ2-7; possibly TRBD1 for D (6 bases). V was clipped by 0 bases and J by 11 bases, with 9 bases between them. Germline V lookup: CDR1 SGHKS, CDR2 YYEKEE (reference sequence). The CDR3 consists of 11 residues. The CDR3 DNA reads as TGTGCCAGCAGCTTGGGTGGGGGCGAGTACTTC. This codes for CASSLGGGEYF.